The entry that follows covers one TCR beta chain sequence. Antigen: not known. Germline CDR1 reads SGHTA; CDR2 reads FQGNSA. CDR3 size: 14 residues. Trimming left V 5 bases short and J 6 bases short, with 17 bases between. This sample is drawn from a study of T cell repertoires in cytomegalovirus infection. TCRdb re-derived calls from the reads in MiXCR, one entry per CDR3 protein. The sample lists some 480,000 distinct CDR3 sequences, 33% occurring once. This receptor was identified in a human donor in good health (CMV status not recorded). Some clones in this sample may be carry-over from other donors' samples. The chain links TRBV7-2 to TRBJ2-7; tentatively, D is TRBD1 or TRBD2 (6 bases each). Source: cultured PBMCs, taken from culture after CMV antigen stimulation. The CDR3: CASSAIRLGGEQYV. The DNA for the CDR3 is TGTGCCAGCAGCGCGATCCGACTAGGGGGCGAGCAGTACGTC.